This T cell receptor beta chain was documented in a study of spatial heterogeneity in lung cancer (dated by TCRdb to between 2018 and 2020). Study-wide context: Beta-chain transcripts were consistently detected in greater numbers than alpha-chain transcripts, which likely reflected higher beta-chain transcript abundance. In tumor regions, TCR transcript counts showed a strong correlation with a T cell transcriptional module score derived from matched bulk RNA-seq. In the raw uncorrected reads, each unique combination of TCR and UMI appeared more than ten times on average. The study quantitatively compared TCR alpha and beta repertoires across multiple tumor regions, matched nontumor lung and blood in non-small cell lung cancer. Nonsynonymous mutation counts, determined by whole-exome sequencing of tumor tissue, were related to features of the TCR repertoire. At surgery, both alpha and beta chains were TCR-sequenced in 200 to 250 tumor regions, fewer than 65 matched nontumor lung samples and some 58 PBMC samples. Paper-wide results and their limitations: Counts of ubiquitous and regional expanded TCRs correlated with counts of ubiquitous and regional nonsynonymous mutations, respectively. TCR-seq coverage of tumor T cells was estimated to be only approximately 7% for alpha chains and approximately 12% for beta chains. The tumor nonsynonymous mutation count correlated with the number of expanded alpha and beta TCRs within the tumor. Additional single-cell paired TCR alpha and beta sequencing was considered necessary to confirm, at a functional level, the hypothesis that regional TCRs recognize regional mutations.

This clonotype was seen only a few times. Its antigen specificity is not known. Per-base qualities were not stored, and no clone one base away is much larger. Here V drops 6 bases and J drops 7 bases, and the junction holds 11 bases not matched to any gene. Reading the germline V gene gives CDR1 SGHAT and CDR2 FQNNGV. Including the terminal cysteine and phenylalanine, the CDR3 comprises 15 residues. The kept DNA is CDR3 alone, 45 bases in frame from the first base. The time point label here, explained by the study, means: sample taken at primary tumor resection. The donors were fewer than 90 patients from the lung TRACERx cohort who had early-stage, untreated non-small cell lung cancer. TCR sequencing used whole RNA extracted from tumor and nontumor lung tissue, or from cryopreserved PBMC samples, without cell sorting. Only patients with enough RNA available from two or more tumor regions were chosen for TCR sequencing. Before being selected, tumor and adjacent nontumor lung specimens were reviewed by a lung pathologist.

Receptor amplification or capture employed 5' RACE. The instrument was a NextSeq 500. In the TCR library protocol, a unique molecular identifier was attached to each TCR cDNA molecule so that PCR and sequencing errors could be corrected. In the original analysis: TCR identification, UMI-based error correction and CDR3 extraction were performed with Decombinator tools. Expanded TCRs were defined as those above a frequency of 2 per 1,000, corresponding to the top 1% of the tumor frequency distribution. Expanded tumor TCRs were classed as regional if statistically deemed absent (corrected P<0.05) from at least one tumor region, otherwise ubiquitous. Each repertoire was subsampled 100 times to 5,000 TCRs, after which Renyi diversity was computed with the R vegan package. CDR3 similarity networks were built from amino acid triplet string-kernel similarity, connecting CDR3s with pairwise similarity above 0.82. The public reads were reanalyzed by TCRdb: fastp trimming at Q25, MiXCR alignment, in-frame beta chains only. All rows with the same CDR3 protein become a single entry with the most common DNA and genes. The V and J calls here are based on TCRdb, not the publication. This sample is represented by 9,000 or so distinct CDR3 sequences; 4.5% of them were singletons. Of the sample, under 14% falls within the top ten clones.

Recombination linked TRBV11-2 to TRBJ1-2, and TRBD1 aligns with 10 junction nucleotides. Sequenced material: lung tumor tissue, taken at surgery. This sequence was found in a female donor with early-stage non-small cell lung cancer. For the CDR3, the sequence is CASSLLWDRGGGYTF. In nucleotide form, the sequence is TGTGCCAGCAGTTTGCTATGGGACAGGGGTGGTGGCTACACCTTC.